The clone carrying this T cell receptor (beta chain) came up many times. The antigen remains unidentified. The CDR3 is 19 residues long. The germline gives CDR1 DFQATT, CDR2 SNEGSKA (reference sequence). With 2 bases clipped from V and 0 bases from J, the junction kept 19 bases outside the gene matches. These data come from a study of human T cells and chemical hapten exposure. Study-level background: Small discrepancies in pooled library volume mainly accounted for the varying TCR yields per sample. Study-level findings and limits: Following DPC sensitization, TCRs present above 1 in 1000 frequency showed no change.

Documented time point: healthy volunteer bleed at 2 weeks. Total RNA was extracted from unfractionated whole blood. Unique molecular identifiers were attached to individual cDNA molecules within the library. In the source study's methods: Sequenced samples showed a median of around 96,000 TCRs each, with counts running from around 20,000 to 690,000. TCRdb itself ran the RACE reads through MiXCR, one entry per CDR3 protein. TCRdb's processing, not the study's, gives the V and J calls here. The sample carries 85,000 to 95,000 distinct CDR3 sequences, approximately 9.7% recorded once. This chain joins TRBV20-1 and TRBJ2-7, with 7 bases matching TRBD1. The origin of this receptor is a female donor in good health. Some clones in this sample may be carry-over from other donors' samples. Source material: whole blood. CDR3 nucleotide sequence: TGCAGTGCTAGACCACCAAAAACCAAAAAGGGGGCATTCTCCTACGAGCAGTACTTC. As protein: CSARPPKTKKGAFSYEQYF.